This T cell receptor (beta chain) is from a study of shared clonotypes between healthy human individuals. Turning to the study itself: Donor ages ranged 18 to 49 years: a couple of women, a few men. Study results and caveats: Across subsets, estimated richness was generally greater for naive than for memory populations.

A word on this clone: The target antigen is unknown.

The repertoire was sequenced with immunoSEQ multiplex PCR; TCRdb's copy has only in-frame clones and lacks some. The sample lists approximately 1,500,000 clones, around 95% seen once, with 1.2% in the top ten. The length of the CDR3 is 16 residues. Germline V gene sequence: CDR1 SNHLY, CDR2 FYNNEI. V lost 3 bases, J lost 2 bases, and 15 bases lay in between. All the donors were Caucasian adults who lived in Nashville, Tennessee. Input material: naive CD4+ T cells sorted from blood. Subset: CD45RA+ positively selected. The sequence came from a man aged 25-45 years in good health. The chain is built from TRBV2 and TRBJ2-3, with D perhaps given as TRBD1 or TRBD2 (7 bases each). For the CDR3, the DNA is TGTGCCAGCAGTGAGGGGGGGGACAGCCTCACAGATACGCAGTATTTT. Amino acids: CASSEGGDSLTDTQYF.